This TCR beta chain was recorded in a study of PD-1 and CTLA-4 blockade in melanoma. In germline, CDR1 is SGHNT, CDR2 YYREEE (reference sequence). The CDR3 is made up of 19 amino acids. The trim removed 0 bases at V and 2 bases at J, leaving 6 bases unmatched. The table came from immunoSEQ multiplex PCR; TCRdb's copy has only in-frame clones and leaves some out. The sample comprises about 31,000 clones, 88% of which are singletons, and around 5.8% rests with the top ten. The chain has TRBV5-4 and TRBJ2-1; 15 nucleotides align to TRBD2. The clonotype was recovered from a human donor with melanoma. Sequencing was performed on CD8+ T cells from peripheral blood, taken from a patient given anti-PD-1 treatment. This chain's CDR3 is CASSLGTSGGASPYNEQFF. For the CDR3, the DNA is TGTGCCAGCAGCTTGGGGACTAGCGGGGGGGCCTCCCCCTACAATGAGCAGTTCTTC.